The 27 T cell receptor beta chains reported below all come from one sample, sequenced in a study of blood T cell repertoires in COVID-19. Measured with immunoSEQ multiplex PCR; TCRdb has only the in-frame clones, and not every one. The table has roughly 380,000 clones, 88% seen once. The sequencing sample was made of PBMCs or T cells enriched from blood (not recorded which). These receptors were collected from a woman in her twenties or thirties who had been exposed to COVID-19.

The chain couples TRBV4-2 to TRBJ2-7; 12 positions match TRBD2. Germline V lookup: CDR1 LGHNA, CDR2 YNFKEQ. V was clipped by 3 bases and J by 4 bases; unmatched bases: 22. The CDR3 loop spans 21 amino acids. The CDR3: CASSHGLAGLGSYDSFYEQYF. DNA for the CDR3: TGTGCCAGCAGCCACGGACTAGCGGGACTTGGGTCCTACGACTCCTTTTACGAGCAGTACTTC.

The J gene is TRBJ2-7, the V gene TRBV7-9; D perhaps matches TRBD2 (5 bases). The CDR3 extends over 15 amino acids. From germline, CDR1 is SEHNR and CDR2 FQNEAQ (reference sequence). Trimming took off 1 base at V and 2 bases at J, with 12 bases between the two ends. CDR3 coding DNA: TGTGCCAGCAGCTTAGAGGGCGGGCCTACCTACGAGCAGTACTTC. It yields the protein CASSLEGGPTYEQYF.

This rearrangement joins TRBV5-1 to TRBJ1-1; 9 positions agree with TRBD1. Germline CDR1 reads SGHRS; CDR2 reads YFSETQ. Germline trimming cut 4 bases from V and 0 bases from J; bases unmatched to any gene: 13. This CDR3 comprises 18 residues. CDR3 DNA: TGCGCCAGCAGCCCAAACCGGGACAGGGATTCTATGAACACTGAAGCTTTCTTT. This gives the protein CASSPNRDRDSMNTEAFF.

This chain connects TRBV5-1 to TRBJ1-1; 8 bases line up with TRBD1. Germline V CDR1 and CDR2: SGHRS, YFSETQ. V lost 1 base to trimming and J lost 5 bases; unmatched junction nucleotides: 10. CDR3 length: 16 amino acids. This CDR3 is CASSLSGGGVGTEAFF. As DNA, the CDR3 is TGCGCCAGCAGCTTGTCAGGGGGCGGAGTGGGGACTGAAGCTTTCTTT. Based on the CDR3 plus reference TRBV5-1 and TRBJ1-1, the full variable domain is KAGVTQTPRYLIKTRGQQVTLSCSPISGHRSVSWYQQTPGQGLQFLFEYFSETQRNKGNFPGRFSGRQFSNSRSEMNVSTLELGDSALYLCASSLSGGGVGTEAFFGQGTRLTVV.

The chain links TRBV28 to TRBJ1-2, with D maybe TRBD1 (6 bases). V lost 6 bases, J lost 1 base, and 15 bases lay in between. This CDR3 has 15 residues. Germline V gives CDR1 MDHEN, CDR2 SYDVKM. CDR3 in amino acids: CASSSMTGDNYGYTF. CDR3 nucleotide sequence: TGTGCCAGCAGCTCCATGACAGGTGATAACTATGGCTACACCTTC.

The chain joins TRBV7-9 to TRBJ1-1, with D unclear. Trimming took off 2 bases at V and 0 bases at J, with 7 bases between the two ends. This CDR3 contains 14 residues. CDR1 is SEHNR and CDR2 is FQNEAQ in the germline V gene (reference sequence). CDR3 nucleotides: TGTGCCAGCAGCTTACGGGTTATGAACACTGAAGCTTTCTTT. This gives the protein CASSLRVMNTEAFF.

This chain links TRBV6-5 with TRBJ1-5; the D gene is possibly TRBD1 (6 bases). Germline CDR1 and CDR2: MNHEY and SVGAGI. This CDR3 is 15 amino acids long. V was clipped by 6 bases and J by 2 bases, with 14 bases between them. CDR3 region: CASSARRGGNQPQHF. The CDR3 nucleotides are TGTGCCAGCAGCGCGCGCAGGGGAGGCAATCAGCCCCAGCATTTT.

This chain links TRBV7-9 with TRBJ1-4; a weak D match, TRBD1 (5 bases). The CDR3 is 15 residues long. Between the trimmed V and J ends, which lost 5 bases and 8 bases, there was a span of 18 bases. Germline CDR1 SEHNR, CDR2 FQNEAQ (reference sequence). CDR3 in amino acids: CASSQGSGVGEKLFF. CDR3 coding DNA: TGTGCCAGCAGCCAGGGTTCTGGGGTTGGCGAAAAACTGTTTTTT.

The chain recombines TRBV5-1 with TRBJ1-5, with D possibly TRBD1 on 6 matching bases. Germline V gene sequence: CDR1 SGHRS, CDR2 YFSETQ. The CDR3 contains 16 residues. Trimming removed 4 bases at V and 3 bases at J, with 17 bases between. The CDR3 DNA reads TGCGCCAGCAGCGCCGGAACAGGGCCCGACAATCAGCCCCAGCATTTT. It specifies CASSAGTGPDNQPQHF. Based on the CDR3 plus reference TRBV5-1 and TRBJ1-5, the full variable domain is KAGVTQTPRYLIKTRGQQVTLSCSPISGHRSVSWYQQTPGQGLQFLFEYFSETQRNKGNFPGRFSGRQFSNSRSEMNVSTLELGDSALYLCASSAGTGPDNQPQHFGDGTRLSIL.

This chain uses TRBV2 with TRBJ1-1, with D maybe TRBD1 (5 bases). This CDR3 comprises 14 residues. The germline CDR1 and CDR2 sequences are SNHLY and FYNNEI. Deletions cut 10 bases from V and 1 base from J, with 16 bases between. This CDR3 is CATRRSQGNTEAFF. In nucleotides, the CDR3 is TGTGCCACCCGAAGGTCCCAGGGGAACACTGAAGCTTTCTTT. Full variable domain (outside the CDR3, taken from reference TRBV2 and TRBJ1-1): EPEVTQTPSHQVTQMGQEVILRCVPISNHLYFYWYRQILGQKVEFLVSFYNNEISEKSEIFDDQFSVERPDGSNFTLKIRSTKLEDSAMYFCATRRSQGNTEAFFGQGTRLTVV.

The J gene is TRBJ1-2, the V gene TRBV7-9; perhaps TRBD1 as D (5 bases). The CDR3 consists of 16 residues. CDR1 and CDR2 from the germline V gene are SEHNR and FQNEAQ (reference sequence). Trimming stripped 3 bases from V and 2 bases from J, with 16 bases between. The CDR3: CASSFRGSSANYGYTF. The DNA for the CDR3 is TGTGCCAGCAGCTTTAGGGGCTCCAGCGCGAACTATGGCTACACCTTC.

The chain is built from TRBV19 and TRBJ2-1; D possibly corresponds to TRBD2 (6 bases). Trimming took off 10 bases at V and 6 bases at J, with 16 bases between the two ends. Germline V CDR1 and CDR2: LNHDA, SQIVND (reference sequence). The CDR3 has 13 amino acids. This CDR3 is CATRDFPANEQFF. The CDR3 DNA follows: TGTGCCACGCGGGACTTCCCGGCCAATGAGCAGTTCTTC. The full variable domain, rest sourced from reference TRBV19 and TRBJ2-1, is DGGITQSPKYLFRKEGQNVTLSCEQNLNHDAMYWYRQDPGQGLRLIYYSQIVNDFQKGDIAEGYSVSREKKESFPLTVTSAQKNPTAFYLCATRDFPANEQFFGPGTRLTVL.

The chain carries TRBV7-3 and TRBJ2-7; D may be TRBD1 (7 bases). V lost 5 bases to trimming and J lost 3 bases, with 17 bases between them. The germline V gene encodes CDR1 SGHTA and CDR2 FQGTGA. This CDR3 has 15 amino acids. CDR3 sequence (DNA): TGTGCCAGCAGCCTAAGCAGGGGGGACAACTACGAGCAGTACTTC. Residues: CASSLSRGDNYEQYF.

The J gene is TRBJ1-1, the V gene TRBV19; no definite D call. Germline CDR1 is LNHDA and CDR2 is SQIVND (reference sequence). CDR3 length: 15 residues. Trimming took off 2 bases at V and 2 bases at J, with 12 bases between the two ends. CDR3 loop: CASSISGMANTEAFF. CDR3 bases: TGTGCCAGTAGTATATCGGGGATGGCAAACACTGAAGCTTTCTTT.

This chain joins TRBV19 and TRBJ1-2; D gene uncertain. CDR3 length: 11 residues. Between the trimmed V and J ends, which lost 10 bases and 5 bases, there was a span of 11 bases. From germline, CDR1 is LNHDA and CDR2 SQIVND (reference sequence). For the CDR3, the DNA is TGTGCCACCAGTCCCGGGTATGGCTACACCTTC. Its translation: CATSPGYGYTF.

The chain recombines TRBV29-1 with TRBJ2-3; 7 bases are shared with TRBD2. The V and J ends lost 6 bases and 2 bases, in that order; junction bases with no gene match: 14. The CDR3 totals 16 residues. Germline lookup yields CDR1 SQVTM and CDR2 ANQGSEA. CDR3 sequence: CSVGGGLAASTDTQYF. The DNA for the CDR3 is TGCAGCGTGGGTGGAGGGCTAGCGGCATCCACAGATACGCAGTATTTT.

This clone has just one count. V and J are TRBV7-2 and TRBJ1-3; TRBD1 agrees at 7 bases. V lost 5 bases to trimming and J lost 9 bases; unmatched junction nucleotides: 7. The germline CDR1 and CDR2 sequences are SGHTA and FQGNSA. This CDR3 spans 13 amino acids. The CDR3 here is CASSRRGLGTIYF. The CDR3 bases are TGTGCCAGCAGCCGAAGGGGGCTTGGCACCATATATTTT.

This chain uses TRBV7-3 with TRBJ2-1; no clear D. The CDR3 loop spans 12 amino acids. Trimming removed 4 bases from V and 12 bases from J, with 13 bases in between. Germline lookup yields CDR1 SGHTA and CDR2 FQGTGA. Here the CDR3 DNA reads TGTGCCAGCAGCTCCCCCCCCAGCGTGCAGTTCTTC. Translating gives CASSSPPSVQFF.

This chain links TRBV4-1 with TRBJ2-3; 9 nucleotides align to TRBD2. J was trimmed by 4 bases and V by 0 bases; bases with no gene match: 5. CDR3 length: 16 residues. Germline CDR1 MGHRA, CDR2 YSYEKL. CDR3: CASSQDGTSLADTQYF. In DNA form, the CDR3 reads TGCGCCAGCAGCCAAGATGGGACTAGCCTGGCAGATACGCAGTATTTT.

The chain carries TRBV18 and TRBJ1-4; 9 nucleotides match TRBD1. Germline CDR1 is KGHSH and CDR2 is LQKENI. CDR3 length: 16 amino acids. The V and J ends lost 3 bases and 7 bases, in that order; junction bases with no gene match: 9. The CDR3 bases are TGTGCCAGCTCACCTGGGACCGGGACAGGGCGTGAAAAACTGTTTTTT. It specifies CASSPGTGTGREKLFF.

The chain joins TRBV7-9 to TRBJ1-1, with unresolved D. Germline loops: CDR1 SEHNR, CDR2 FQNEAQ (reference sequence). The CDR3 totals 14 residues. V lost 1 base and J lost 3, with 9 bases in between. CDR3 in DNA: TGTGCCAGCAGCTTAGGCCGTAGTCACACTGAAGCTTTCTTT. This translates into CASSLGRSHTEAFF.

In nucleotides, the CDR3 is TGTGCCAGCAGTTTAGTAGGGGACGAGCAGTACTTC. Translating it yields CASSLVGDEQYF. This rearrangement joins TRBV12-3 or TRBV12-4 to TRBJ2-7, with D possibly matching TRBD1 (5 bases). There are 12 residues in the CDR3. V lost 1 base to trimming and J lost 5 bases, with 6 bases between them.

This clone was seen once. The chain combines TRBV7-8 with TRBJ2-7, with 10 bases aligning to TRBD2. Germline-derived CDR1 and CDR2 are SGHVS and FQNEAQ. V dropped 1 base and J dropped 7; count of bases not matched to a gene: 1. CDR3 length equals 13 residues. The CDR3 DNA is TGTGCCAGCAGCTTAGGACTAGCGGGTGAGCAGTACTTC. It yields the protein CASSLGLAGEQYF.

The V call is TRBV5-1, the J call TRBJ1-5; 10 bases are shared with TRBD1. J gave up 5 bases and V 0 bases, and 2 bases lay outside the gene matches. Per germline, CDR1 SGHRS and CDR2 YFSETQ. CDR3 length equals 15 residues. DNA for the CDR3: TGCGCCAGCAGCTTGGGAGGGACAGGGGATCAGCCCCAGCATTTT. This sequence encodes CASSLGGTGDQPQHF.

V usage is TRBV9 and J usage is TRBJ2-5; TRBD1 aligns across 10 bases. This CDR3 is built from 15 residues. After removal of 4 bases from V and 4 bases from J, the junction contained 7 bases not matched to a gene. Germline CDR1 is SGDLS and CDR2 is YYNGEE. CDR3 residues: CASSLTGGGGETQYF. CDR3 in DNA: TGTGCCAGCAGCCTGACAGGGGGCGGGGGAGAGACCCAGTACTTC. Drawing the rest from reference TRBV9 and TRBJ2-5, the complete variable domain is DSGVTQTPKHLITATGQRVTLRCSPRSGDLSVYWYQQSLDQGLQFLIQYYNGEERAKGNILERFSAQQFPDLHSELNLSSLELGDSALYFCASSLTGGGGETQYFGPGTRLLVL.

The chain is built from TRBV9 and TRBJ1-2, with TRBD1 as a possible D gene (5 bases). V was cut by 0 bases and J by 3 bases, with 12 bases left in between. Looked up from germline, CDR1 is SGDLS and CDR2 is YYNGEE. CDR3 length: 15 residues. The CDR3 nucleotides read TGTGCCAGCAGCGTAGTGGGGCGTCGAGACTATGGCTACACCTTC. Translated: CASSVVGRRDYGYTF.

The CDR3, as DNA: TGCGCCAGCAGCGTGACCTTAGCGGGAGAGCGTGAGCAGTTCTTC. Translated: CASSVTLAGEREQFF. The chain links TRBV5-1 to TRBJ2-1; TRBD2 matches at 9 bases. The germline V gene has CDR1 SGHRS and CDR2 YFSETQ. Germline trimming cut 4 bases from V and 9 bases from J; bases unmatched to any gene: 11. The CDR3 sequence is 15 residues long.